This TCR beta chain emerged from a study of beta chain features in type 1 diabetes. Broader study findings: A pattern of fewer insertions and more deletions at VDJ junctions was seen in type 1 diabetes patients.

Over 95% purity was reached by all sorted populations. Expressed TCRB transcripts were sequenced after all isolated RNA was converted to cDNA. Using immunoSEQ multiplex PCR, the repertoire was profiled, and TCRdb retains in-frame clones only, with some absent. The sample records a few hundred thousand clones, 8% to 13% being singletons. Concerning this clone itself: The antigen remains undetermined.

The germline CDR1 and CDR2 sequences are SGHNT and YYREEE (reference sequence). The CDR3 has 15 residues. Trimming took 1 base from V and 4 from J; bases not matched to a gene: 4. The chain links TRBV5-4 to TRBJ2-2, with 7 bases identical to TRBD1. Sequenced material: naive CD4+ T cells from blood. This TCR was recovered from a woman between 25 and 40 years old in good health. The CDR3 DNA is TGTGCCAGCAGCTTGCAGGGGGTACTCACCGGGGAGCTGTTTTTT. It encodes CASSLQGVLTGELFF.